One sample yielded the 23 T cell receptor beta chains listed below, sequenced in a study of shared clonotypes between healthy human individuals. Clones were read by immunoSEQ multiplex PCR, and TCRdb kept only the in-frame ones, dropping some. The profile shows about 990,000 clones, about four fifths of them singletons. The sequenced sample was memory CD4+ T cells from PBMCs. Subset: CD45RA-negative fraction. All receptors derive from a man in his late teens or twenties in good health. Some clones in this sample may be carry-over from other donors' samples.

This clone was observed a handful of times. This chain links TRBV16 with TRBJ1-5; 7 bases agree with TRBD1. CDR1 is KGHSY, CDR2 FQNENV, per germline. There are 13 residues in the CDR3. V lost 5 bases, J lost 7 bases, and 5 bases stayed unmatched. The DNA of the CDR3 is TGTGCCAGCAGCAGGACAGGTGAACAGCCCCAGCATTTT. It codes for CASSRTGEQPQHF.

The chain recombines TRBV5-1 with TRBJ2-3; TRBD1 agrees at 7 bases. The CDR3 totals 14 residues. Germline V gene lookup returns CDR1 SGHRS and CDR2 YFSETQ. J gave up 0 bases and V 4 bases, and 2 bases lay outside the gene matches. The CDR3 bases are TGCGCCAGCAGCCCGACAGGGAGCACAGATACGCAGTATTTT. Translated: CASSPTGSTDTQYF.

This sequence joins TRBV29-1 and TRBJ1-5; possible D gene TRBD1, 6 bases. CDR1 SQVTM and CDR2 ANQGSEA come from the germline V gene. The CDR3 runs to 15 residues. V lost 5 bases to trimming and J lost 2 bases, with 16 bases between them. CDR3 residues: CSVRTGFGGNQPQHF. In DNA form, the CDR3 reads TGCAGCGTTCGAACAGGGTTTGGCGGCAATCAGCCCCAGCATTTT.

The V call is TRBV5-4, the J call TRBJ2-3; 9 bases fit TRBD1. The CDR3 loop spans 16 amino acids. Germline trimming cut 4 bases from V and 6 bases from J; bases unmatched to any gene: 12. Germline assignment: CDR1 SGHNT and CDR2 YYREEE (reference sequence). The CDR3 region is CASSPTGGLDGDTQYF. The CDR3 region has the DNA TGTGCCAGCAGCCCGACAGGGGGATTAGACGGGGATACGCAGTATTTT.

This clone was observed at least ten times. This sample also contains other DNA sequences that code for the same CDR3. The chain recombines TRBV5-1 with TRBJ1-5; tentatively, D is TRBD1 (5 bases). CDR1 is SGHRS, CDR2 YFSETQ, per germline. The CDR3 runs 15 residues. V shed 0 bases and J shed 0 bases, with 7 bases lying between them. The CDR3 coding sequence is TGCGCCAGCAGCTTGGGACAGAATAGCAATCAGCCCCAGCATTTT. The encoded protein is CASSLGQNSNQPQHF. Based on the CDR3 plus reference TRBV5-1 and TRBJ1-5, the full variable domain is KAGVTQTPRYLIKTRGQQVTLSCSPISGHRSVSWYQQTPGQGLQFLFEYFSETQRNKGNFPGRFSGRQFSNSRSEMNVSTLELGDSALYLCASSLGQNSNQPQHFGDGTRLSIL.

With regard to this clone: Other DNA sequences within the sample encode an identical CDR3. This chain joins TRBV5-1 and TRBJ2-1; 9 nucleotides agree with TRBD1. The trim removed 4 bases at V and 4 bases at J, leaving 6 bases unmatched. CDR1 SGHRS and CDR2 YFSETQ come from the germline V gene. CDR3 length equals 15 residues. CDR3 DNA sequence: TGCGCCAGCAGCCCCGGGACAGGGACGTACAATGAGCAGTTCTTC. Translating gives CASSPGTGTYNEQFF.

The chain uses TRBV5-5 and TRBJ2-5; D call uncertain. Deletions cut 0 bases from V and 5 bases from J, with 8 bases between. CDR3 length: 13 amino acids. CDR1 and CDR2 from the germline V gene are SGHKS and YYEKEE (reference sequence). CDR3 in amino acids: CASSLEGSETQYF. Written as DNA, the CDR3 is TGTGCCAGCAGCTTGGAGGGTTCGGAGACCCAGTACTTC.

The chain combines TRBV18 with TRBJ2-2; TRBD1 agrees at 9 bases. The germline V gene encodes CDR1 KGHSH and CDR2 LQKENI. The CDR3 totals 16 residues. J lost 1 base, V lost 8 bases, and 8 bases had no gene match. The CDR3: CASPTGGALNTGELFF. The CDR3 coding sequence is TGTGCCAGCCCCACAGGGGGCGCTTTGAACACCGGGGAGCTGTTTTTT.

V is TRBV5-1 and J is TRBJ2-2; tentatively, D is TRBD1 (5 bases). The V gene's germline CDR1 is SGHRS and CDR2 YFSETQ. The ends were cut back, 3 bases at V and 2 bases at J, with 5 bases in the middle. The CDR3 length is 13 residues. CDR3 amino acids: CASSWTNTGELFF. The CDR3 nucleotides are TGCGCCAGCAGCTGGACAAACACCGGGGAGCTGTTTTTT.

Turning to this clone: Other DNA variants within this sample encode the same CDR3. The V gene is TRBV5-1, the J gene TRBJ2-5; 12 bases fit TRBD1. The V and J ends lost 3 bases and 5 bases, in that order; junction bases with no gene match: 8. The CDR3 covers 16 residues. CDR1 SGHRS and CDR2 YFSETQ come from the germline V gene. CDR3: CASSWGTGGFQETQYF. The CDR3 nucleotides are TGCGCCAGCAGCTGGGGGACAGGGGGCTTTCAGGAGACCCAGTACTTC.

The J gene is TRBJ1-1, the V gene TRBV10-3, with a tentative D call TRBD1 (5 bases). The germline V gene encodes CDR1 ENHRY and CDR2 SYGVKD. This CDR3 has 14 residues. The V end lost 10 bases, the J end lost 6 bases, and 21 bases lay between the germline ends. The CDR3 bases are TGTGCCACCTCAGGGAGGGACGATGGGGCTGAAGCTTTCTTT. Translating gives CATSGRDDGAEAFF.

The chain uses TRBV5-6 and TRBJ1-5; D is perhaps TRBD1 (5 bases). Germline V gene lookup returns CDR1 SGHDT and CDR2 YYEEEE. The CDR3 is 18 amino acids. The V end was cut by 0 bases, the J end by 0 bases, with 16 bases between. Here the CDR3 DNA reads TGTGCCAGCAGCTTGGCCAGGGTAAATCCCACTAGCAATCAGCCCCAGCATTTT. Encoded protein: CASSLARVNPTSNQPQHF.

V and J are TRBV28 and TRBJ1-4; D may be TRBD1 (5 bases). This CDR3 has 14 residues. CDR1 and CDR2 (germline): MDHEN, SYDVKM. V gave up 3 bases and J gave up 13 bases, with 18 bases separating them. CDR3 sequence reads: CASSLGVSGGLLFF. The CDR3 coding sequence is TGTGCCAGCAGTTTGGGTGTGAGCGGGGGTTTACTGTTTTTT.

The chain has TRBV27 and TRBJ1-4; 7 nucleotides line up with TRBD1. The germline CDR1 and CDR2 sequences are MNHEY and SMNVEV (reference sequence). V dropped 3 bases and J dropped 5; count of bases not matched to a gene: 6. This CDR3 is built from 15 residues. The DNA of the CDR3 is TGTGCCAGCAGTTTGCAGGGGGGGGAAAATGAAAAACTGTTTTTT. It encodes CASSLQGGENEKLFF.

The rearrangement links TRBV5-4 to TRBJ1-2; 7 bases map to TRBD1. Germline values: CDR1 SGHNT, CDR2 YYREEE (reference sequence). V trimming: 5 bases; J trimming: 4 bases; junction bases outside the gene matches: 14. The CDR3 is made up of 16 amino acids. The chain's CDR3 is CASSPSQGSRGYGYTF. CDR3 in DNA: TGTGCCAGCAGTCCCTCACAGGGGTCCAGGGGCTATGGCTACACCTTC. The full variable domain, completed using reference TRBV5-4 and TRBJ1-2, is ETGVTQSPTHLIKTRGQQVTLRCSSQSGHNTVSWYQQALGQGPQFIFQYYREEENGRGNFPPRFSGLQFPNYSSELNVNALELDDSALYLCASSPSQGSRGYGYTFGSGTRLTVV.

This chain connects TRBV7-7 to TRBJ2-7, with 11 bases that match TRBD1. Trimming took 1 base from V and 2 from J; bases not matched to a gene: 1. The CDR3 has 15 residues. Germline V gene data show CDR1 as SSHAT and CDR2 as FNYEAQ (reference sequence). The CDR3 DNA reads as TGTGCCAGCAGCTTAGGGGACAGGGGGACCTACGAGCAGTACTTC. It translates to CASSLGDRGTYEQYF.

On this clone: Other nucleotide sequences from this sample produce the same CDR3. The genes are TRBV7-9 and TRBJ1-2; 7 positions match TRBD1. Germline V gives CDR1 SEHNR, CDR2 FQNEAQ (reference sequence). The CDR3 totals 12 residues. V lost 8 bases and J lost 2; bases outside the gene matches: 2. The CDR3, as DNA: TGTGCCAGCTCGGGACAGAACTATGGCTACACCTTC. The encoded protein is CASSGQNYGYTF.

To note about this clone: Other DNA sequences of this sample code for an identical CDR3. V is TRBV7-9 and J is TRBJ1-5; D is uncertain. V was cut by 3 bases and J by 0 bases, with 6 bases left in between. The CDR3 consists of 14 residues. Germline V CDR1 and CDR2: SEHNR, FQNEAQ (reference sequence). This chain's CDR3 is CASSLGNSNQPQHF. CDR3 DNA: TGTGCCAGCAGCTTGGGCAATAGCAATCAGCCCCAGCATTTT.

The chain is built from TRBV5-4 and TRBJ2-1; D not resolved. CDR1 SGHNT and CDR2 YYREEE come from the germline V gene (reference sequence). V dropped 4 bases and J dropped 2 bases, with 10 bases sitting between them. This CDR3 has 14 residues. The CDR3 sequence: CASSETSAYNEQFF. As DNA, the CDR3 is TGTGCCAGCAGCGAGACCTCGGCCTACAATGAGCAGTTCTTC. Supplemented by reference TRBV5-4 and TRBJ2-1, the full variable domain reads ETGVTQSPTHLIKTRGQQVTLRCSSQSGHNTVSWYQQALGQGPQFIFQYYREEENGRGNFPPRFSGLQFPNYSSELNVNALELDDSALYLCASSETSAYNEQFFGPGTRLTVL.

CDR3 amino acids: CASSESGGRDEQYF. The DNA of the CDR3 is TGCGCCAGCAGTGAGTCGGGAGGGAGGGACGAGCAGTACTTC. The chain joins TRBV10-1 to TRBJ2-7; TRBD2 matches 7 bases. This CDR3 region has 14 residues. From germline, CDR1 is WNHNN and CDR2 SYGVQD (reference sequence). With 0 bases clipped from V and 5 bases from J, the junction kept 4 bases outside the gene matches.

The V call is TRBV18, the J call TRBJ2-7, with 9 bases aligning to TRBD1. Germline V lookup: CDR1 KGHSH, CDR2 LQKENI. J gave up 4 bases and V 3 bases, and 4 bases lay outside the gene matches. The CDR3 is 14 residues long. CDR3 region: CASSPTGGSYEQYF. CDR3 in DNA: TGTGCCAGCTCACCGACAGGGGGTTCATACGAGCAGTACTTC.

The gene calls are TRBV7-9 and TRBJ2-7, with 12 bases lining up with TRBD2. The DNA matches TRBJ2-5 better at its end, which makes the J call doubtful. Germline V CDR1 and CDR2: SEHNR, FQNEAQ (reference sequence). The CDR3 spans 18 residues. For the CDR3, the DNA is TGTGCCAGCAGCTTAGCGTCGGCTAGCGGGAGGGCCGGGGAGACCCAGTACTTC. Its translation is CASSLASASGRAGETQYF.

The J gene is TRBJ2-5, the V gene TRBV19, with 7 bases aligning to TRBD1. CDR1 is LNHDA and CDR2 is SQIVND in the germline V gene (reference sequence). The CDR3 loop spans 18 amino acids. V gave up 3 bases and J gave up 5 bases; unmatched junction bases: 18. CDR3 DNA: TGTGCCAGTAGTATTCCCCAAGGATTGACAGGGTATCTGGAGACCCAGTACTTC. Translating it yields CASSIPQGLTGYLETQYF. Drawing the rest from reference TRBV19 and TRBJ2-5, the complete variable domain is DGGITQSPKYLFRKEGQNVTLSCEQNLNHDAMYWYRQDPGQGLRLIYYSQIVNDFQKGDIAEGYSVSREKKESFPLTVTSAQKNPTAFYLCASSIPQGLTGYLETQYFGPGTRLLVL.